The rows below give T cell receptor beta chains drawn from one sample of a study of Ad26.COV2.S vaccination and SARS-CoV-2 variants. The protocol was immunoSEQ multiplex PCR, while the TCRdb copy is restricted to in-frame clones and leaves out a portion. The repertoire holds approximately 420,000 clones, with roughly 90% as singletons. The source material was peripheral blood, sampled in a trial of Ad26.COV2.S vaccine versus placebo. The origin of the receptors is a person between 18 and 65 years old who received the Ad26.COV2.S COVID-19 vaccine or a placebo. Each CDR3 is given without its conserved first and last residue. Clone size is given for some rows only: seen once, a few or many times, or a class if the clone is expanded.

clone size | J gene | V gene | CDR3 protein
- | TRBJ2-7 | TRBV7-9 | ASSKTGNYEQY
- | TRBJ2-3 | TRBV10-3 | AISESYLTTGGELDTQY
- | TRBJ1-2 | TRBV25-1 | ASSPHVGGSSYGYT
- | TRBJ1-2 | TRBV24-1 | ATSDFTGGHGYT
- | TRBJ2-1 | TRBV12-3/TRBV12-4 | ASSPGYYNEQF
- | TRBJ2-7 | TRBV7-2 | ASSLDSFYEQY
- | TRBJ1-2 | TRBV6-5 | ASRDRERNYGYT
once | TRBJ1-1 | TRBV4-1 | ASRWDPAQIRTAF
- | TRBJ1-1 | TRBV7-3 | ASSLDPTDTEAF
- | TRBJ2-7 | TRBV30 | AWSNLGPSGGSYEQY
once | TRBJ1-2 | TRBV5-1 | ASSLVGQGEDYGYT
- | TRBJ1-2 | TRBV15 | ATSRAGFGGYT
once | TRBJ2-5 | TRBV14 | ASSQVGGAVQETQY
- | TRBJ2-7 | TRBV19 | ASSIEGGAGREQY